A selection of T cell receptor beta chains follows, all from one sample in a study of cytotoxic CD8 clonotypes in ibrutinib-treated CLL. Sequencing used immunoSEQ multiplex PCR; TCRdb keeps in-frame clones, though not all of them. Of about 86,000 clones listed, roughly 84% are singletons. Material: PBMCs, obtained before ibrutinib treatment. These receptor sequences come from a human donor with chronic lymphocytic leukemia. CDR3s include the opening cysteine and the closing phenylalanine or tryptophan. D genes are given only for firm matches. Only some rows state a clone size, as once, few, many or a class for expanded clones.

size	V	J	D	DNA	CDR3
NA	TRBV5-1	TRBJ2-5	TRBD1	TGCGCCAGCAGCTTGGCCTTAACAGGGGGCGGAGAGACCCAGTACTTC	CASSLALTGGGETQYF
NA	TRBV28	TRBJ1-2	NA	TGTGCCAGCAGTCCTCAAACTCGACTATATTCTAACTATGGCTACACCTTC	CASSPQTRLYSNYGYTF
NA	TRBV5-1	TRBJ2-3	NA	TGCGCCAGCAGCTTAGTGGGCAAGGGCACAGATACGCAGTATTTT	CASSLVGKGTDTQYF
once	TRBV9	TRBJ2-3	NA	TGTGCCAGCAGCGTATCAGGGATTACAGATACGCAGTATTTT	CASSVSGITDTQYF
NA	TRBV7-3	TRBJ2-2	TRBD2	TGTGCCAGCAGCTTAACTGCGGGAGGCGACACCGGGGAGCTGTTTTTT	CASSLTAGGDTGELFF
NA	TRBV5-1	TRBJ1-5	NA	TGCGCCAGCAGCTTCGGGGATATGAGCAATCAGCCCCAGCATTTT	CASSFGDMSNQPQHF
NA	TRBV4-2	TRBJ2-3	NA	TGTGCCAGCAGCCAAAACCCCCTAGCGAAAACAGATACGCAGTATTTT	CASSQNPLAKTDTQYF
NA	TRBV5-4	TRBJ2-7	TRBD2	TGTGCCAGCAGCTTGTGGACTAGCGGAAGCTACGAGCAGTACTTC	CASSLWTSGSYEQYF
NA	TRBV5-5	TRBJ2-7	NA	TGTGCCAGCAGCTTGTTCTTAGCGGTCGAGTACGAGCAGTACTTC	CASSLFLAVEYEQYF
NA	TRBV9	TRBJ1-1	NA	TGTGCCAGCAGCGACGGCCCCGGGAACACTGAAGCTTTCTTT	CASSDGPGNTEAFF
NA	TRBV11-2	TRBJ2-3	NA	TGTGCCAGCAGCGTCACAGGGATATACACAGATACGCAGTATTTT	CASSVTGIYTDTQYF
NA	TRBV28	TRBJ2-5	TRBD2	TGTGCCAGCAGTACACCGGGACTAGCGGGACCGTACCAAGAGACCCAGTACTTC	CASSTPGLAGPYQETQYF
NA	TRBV6-1	TRBJ2-7	TRBD1	TGTGCCAGCAGAGCACAGGGGTACGAGCAGTACTTC	CASRAQGYEQYF
NA	TRBV6-5	TRBJ2-1	TRBD1	TGTGCCAGCATCTCCTTGAAGGGGGCCTTGAATGAGCAGTTCTTC	CASISLKGALNEQFF
few	TRBV10-1	TRBJ2-3	NA	TGCGCCAGCAATAGGCACGCCACAGATACGCAGTATTTT	CASNRHATDTQYF
NA	TRBV4-1	TRBJ2-6	NA	TGCGCCAGCAGCCAAGTAGAGGTTTCCTCTGGGGCCAACGTCCTGACTTTC	CASSQVEVSSGANVLTF
NA	TRBV2	TRBJ2-3	TRBD2	TGTGCCAGCAGCGGGACTAGCGGATTTGGGACTAGCACAGATACGCAGTATTTT	CASSGTSGFGTSTDTQYF
NA	TRBV5-5	TRBJ1-1	NA	TGTGCCAGCAGTCCGATTCGGGCAGGGAGGGGTGAAGCTTTCTTT	CASSPIRAGRGEAFF
NA	TRBV7-3	TRBJ2-3	TRBD2	TGTGCCAGCAGTTATAGCGGGAGCACAGATACGCAGTATTTT	CASSYSGSTDTQYF
once	TRBV19	TRBJ2-2	NA	TGTGCCAGTAGTGACGAGACTATGACCGGGGAGCTGTTTTTT	CASSDETMTGELFF
NA	TRBV15	TRBJ2-1	TRBD1	TGTGCCACCAGCACCTACTCGGACAGGGGGCGGCATGAGCAGTTCTTC	CATSTYSDRGRHEQFF
many	TRBV14	TRBJ2-1	TRBD2	TGTGCCAGCAGCCCAACCCTCCCGGGACTAGCGGGAGGTCGATTCGGTGAGCAGTTCTTC	CASSPTLPGLAGGRFGEQFF
NA	TRBV14	TRBJ1-2	NA	TGTGCCAGCAGCCAAGACAAGATGAACAGGGCAACCCACTATGGCTACACCTTC	CASSQDKMNRATHYGYTF
NA	TRBV5-4	TRBJ2-7	TRBD1	TGTGCCAGCAGCGTCCCGGGACAGGGGGTCGAGCAGTACTTC	CASSVPGQGVEQYF
NA	TRBV7-9	TRBJ2-5	NA	TGTGCCAGCCGTAAGGGGGGAGGTCAAGAGACCCAGTACTTC	CASRKGGGQETQYF
NA	TRBV28	TRBJ2-1	NA	TGTGCCAGCAGTTACCCAGGACCTTACTCCTACAATGAGCAGTTCTTC	CASSYPGPYSYNEQFF
NA	TRBV5-5	TRBJ2-3	NA	TGTGCCAGCAGCTTGGGCCAGTCAAGCACAGATACGCAGTATTTT	CASSLGQSSTDTQYF
NA	TRBV13	TRBJ1-5	NA	TGTGCCAGCAGCTTAGAGGCCGAACAGCCCCAGCATTTT	CASSLEAEQPQHF
once	TRBV9	TRBJ2-3	NA	TGTGCCAGCAGCGTAGGTGTAAGTGACAGCACAGATACGCAGTATTTT	CASSVGVSDSTDTQYF
NA	TRBV5-4	TRBJ2-7	NA	TGTGCCAGCAGCTTTTCGATGCAGGCGGCCTACGAGCAGTACTTC	CASSFSMQAAYEQYF
NA	TRBV27	TRBJ1-2	TRBD1	TGTGCCAGCAGTTTAGGGAGGGACAGGTTCTATGGCTACACCTTC	CASSLGRDRFYGYTF
NA	TRBV27	TRBJ1-1	NA	TGTGCCAGCAGTCAACAACTACAGGGTGGCACTGAAGCTTTCTTT	CASSQQLQGGTEAFF
once	TRBV28	TRBJ1-1	NA	TGTGCCAGCAGTCCTCTCGGAGGCGCTGAAGCTTTCTTT	CASSPLGGAEAFF
NA	TRBV16	TRBJ1-1	TRBD1	TGTGCCAGCAGCCGGGGGCCCGGGACAGGGTCCACTGAAGCTTTCTTT	CASSRGPGTGSTEAFF
NA	TRBV19	TRBJ1-2	TRBD1	TGTGCCAGTAGTCCACAGGGGAACCAGTATGGCTACACCTTC	CASSPQGNQYGYTF
NA	TRBV5-1	TRBJ1-1	NA	TGCGCCAGCAGCTGGGAATTGGGACCGGACACTGAAGCTTTCTTT	CASSWELGPDTEAFF
NA	TRBV2	TRBJ2-2	NA	TGTGCCAGCAGTGTGGAACAGACGAACACCGGGGAGCTGTTTTTT	CASSVEQTNTGELFF
NA	TRBV7-6	TRBJ1-3	TRBD1	TGTGCCAGCAGTGCGAGACAGGGCGCAGCACTTGGAAACACCATATATTTT	CASSARQGAALGNTIYF
NA	TRBV27	TRBJ1-2	NA	TGTGCCAGCAGAGGGGGATCGGCAGGCTATGGCTACACCTTC	CASRGGSAGYGYTF
NA	TRBV2	TRBJ2-7	NA	TGTGCCAGCAGTGGACTAGCCTACGAGCAGTACTTC	CASSGLAYEQYF
medium-sized	TRBV6-1	TRBJ2-1	NA	TGTGCCAGCTTAGACTTGAGGAGTGAGCAGTTCTTC	CASLDLRSEQFF
NA	TRBV6-5	TRBJ1-1	NA	TGTGCCAGCAGTTACGGTTGGAACACTGAAGCTTTCTTT	CASSYGWNTEAFF
NA	TRBV5-1	TRBJ1-2	NA	TGCGCCAGCAGCCTGACGAGCTATGGCTACACCTTC	CASSLTSYGYTF
NA	TRBV19	TRBJ1-2	TRBD1	TGTGCCAGTAGTATACTCAACCGGGGGACAGGGGATGGCTACACCTTC	CASSILNRGTGDGYTF
NA	TRBV27	TRBJ1-2	TRBD1	TGTGCCAGCACACCACGGGGGACAGGGTGGTCTAACTATGGCTACACCTTC	CASTPRGTGWSNYGYTF
NA	TRBV28	TRBJ1-5	TRBD1	TGTGCCAGCAGTTTGTCTACAGGGGGGAGTCAGCCCCAGCATTTT	CASSLSTGGSQPQHF
NA	TRBV7-8	TRBJ1-1	NA	TGTGCCAGCAGCTTACCCGTCCTGGACACTGAAGCTTTCTTT	CASSLPVLDTEAFF
NA	TRBV28	TRBJ1-2	NA	TGTGCCAGCAGTTTATGGAACTCCGACAGAGGGGGCTACACCTTC	CASSLWNSDRGGYTF
NA	TRBV5-1	TRBJ2-3	NA	TGCGCCAGCCATCAGGGTATCTCAGATACGCAGTATTTT	CASHQGISDTQYF
NA	TRBV6-5	TRBJ1-2	NA	TGTGCCAGCAAAGGGCTTTATGGCTACACCTTC	CASKGLYGYTF
NA	TRBV19	TRBJ2-7	TRBD2	TGTGCCAGTAGTATCGGTAGCGGGATCTCCCACGAGCAGTACTTC	CASSIGSGISHEQYF
NA	TRBV10-3	TRBJ2-2	TRBD2	TGTGCCATCAGTGATAGCGGGAGGGCTTCCGGGGAGCTGTTTTTT	CAISDSGRASGELFF
NA	TRBV7-8	TRBJ1-2	NA	TGTGCCAGCAGCTTTAGCAGGGAGGGCTCTAACTATGGCTACACCTTC	CASSFSREGSNYGYTF
NA	TRBV12-5	TRBJ2-1	TRBD1	TGTGCCGCAGCAGGGGACAGGGGGAGGAATGAGCAGTTCTTC	CAAAGDRGRNEQFF
NA	TRBV7-9	TRBJ2-6	NA	TGTGCCAGCAGCCGTCTTGAGTCTGGGGCCAACGTCCTGACTTTC	CASSRLESGANVLTF